These 32 T cell receptor beta chains were sequenced from one sample in a study of cytomegalovirus exposure and HLA in healthy donors. Sequencing used immunoSEQ multiplex PCR; TCRdb keeps in-frame clones, though not all of them. The table shows some 75,000 clones, with approximately 96% occurring only once. The source material was PBMCs. These receptors originate from a woman in her late teens or twenties in good health and CMV-seronegative.

The chain employs TRBV11-3 and TRBJ2-3; 7 bases match TRBD2. J was trimmed by 0 bases and V by 5 bases; bases with no gene match: 8. The germline gives CDR1 SGHNT, CDR2 YENEEA. CDR3 length: 16 amino acids. Written as DNA, the CDR3 is TGTGCCAGCAGCCCCCGACTAGCATCAAGCACAGATACGCAGTATTTT. This codes for CASSPRLASSTDTQYF.

The chain couples TRBV11-3 to TRBJ2-3, with 10 bases lining up with TRBD1. The CDR3 is made up of 15 amino acids. From germline, CDR1 is SGHNT and CDR2 YENEEA. V lost 4 bases and J lost 2; bases outside the gene matches: 3. CDR3 in amino acids: CASSYGTGVTDTQYF. The DNA for the CDR3 is TGTGCCAGCAGCTATGGGACAGGGGTCACAGATACGCAGTATTTT.

The chain employs TRBV28 and TRBJ2-7; D unclear. Trimming took 7 bases from V and 3 from J, leaving 19 bases between them. Germline CDR1 and CDR2: MDHEN and SYDVKM. The CDR3 is 15 residues long. The CDR3 sequence: CASTQPGGTRYEQYF. CDR3 in DNA: TGTGCCAGCACCCAACCGGGTGGCACCCGCTACGAGCAGTACTTC.

V and J are TRBV2 and TRBJ2-1, with TRBD2 identical over 13 bases. Per germline, CDR1 SNHLY and CDR2 FYNNEI. V trimming: 9 bases; J trimming: 8 bases; junction bases outside the gene matches: 10. The CDR3 contains 15 residues. The CDR3 DNA follows: TGTGCCAGAGGACTAGCGGGAGTGTTTGGTTATGAGCAGTTCTTC. Protein sequence: CARGLAGVFGYEQFF.

The V gene is TRBV5-8, the J gene TRBJ1-1; 9 positions agree with TRBD1. Germline V gene lookup returns CDR1 SGHTS and CDR2 YDEGEE. Trimming removed 4 bases from V and 0 bases from J; junction bases left unmatched: 10. The CDR3 is 17 residues long. The CDR3 loop reads CASSTDPDRGMNTEAFF. CDR3 nucleotide sequence: TGTGCCAGCAGCACAGACCCTGACAGGGGGATGAACACTGAAGCTTTCTTT.

The rearrangement joins TRBV6-5 to TRBJ1-2; D gene ambiguous. The CDR3 extends over 14 amino acids. V lost 0 bases to trimming and J lost 4 bases, with 9 bases between them. Germline-derived CDR1 and CDR2 are MNHEY and SVGAGI. This CDR3 is CASSYSREVYGYTF. The DNA for the CDR3 is TGTGCCAGCAGTTACTCACGGGAGGTCTATGGCTACACCTTC.

The chain links TRBV6-1 to TRBJ2-7, with TRBD2 identical over 9 bases. In germline, CDR1 is MNHNS, CDR2 SASEGT. This CDR3 has 15 residues. V shed 5 bases, J shed 2 bases, and the junction held 7 bases outside the gene matches. The chain's CDR3 is CASSFFSGSAYEQYF. The CDR3 coding sequence is TGTGCCAGCAGTTTCTTTAGCGGGAGTGCCTACGAGCAGTACTTC.

V usage is TRBV30 and J usage is TRBJ2-3; 13 bases fit TRBD2. The germline gives CDR1 GTSNPN, CDR2 SVGIG (reference sequence). Trimming at V came to 7 bases and at J to 4 bases, leaving 5 bases not matched to a gene. This CDR3 has 14 residues. The CDR3 loop is CAYGTSGTADTQYF. CDR3 nucleotides: TGTGCCTATGGGACTAGCGGGACCGCAGATACGCAGTATTTT.

The V call is TRBV14, the J call TRBJ2-1; TRBD2 agrees at 7 bases. Germline values: CDR1 SGHDN, CDR2 FVKESK. With 9 bases clipped from V and 6 bases from J, the junction kept 11 bases outside the gene matches. The CDR3 length is 14 residues. Here the CDR3 DNA reads TGTGCCAGTGGGCGGGGGACTACTTTCAATGAGCAGTTCTTC. Its protein is CASGRGTTFNEQFF.

The chain has TRBV11-2 and TRBJ1-1; 8 bases map to TRBD1. CDR1 SGHAT and CDR2 FQNNGV come from the germline V gene. V gave up 6 bases and J gave up 0 bases; unmatched junction bases: 15. The CDR3 length is 18 residues. CDR3 nucleotide sequence: TGTGCCAGCAGGGTGTGGACCACAGGGGGAATAATGAACACTGAAGCTTTCTTT. Translated: CASRVWTTGGIMNTEAFF.

This chain joins TRBV13 and TRBJ2-3, with 9 bases aligning to TRBD1. V gave up 5 bases and J gave up 4 bases; unmatched junction bases: 10. CDR3 length: 16 amino acids. Germline V gives CDR1 PRHDT, CDR2 FYEKMQ (reference sequence). The CDR3 spells CASSISGTGNADTQYF. For the CDR3, the DNA is TGTGCCAGCAGCATATCAGGGACAGGGAACGCAGATACGCAGTATTTT.

The CDR3 region has the DNA TGTGCCACCGCGCCGGTGGACAGGGTGTCCGGGGAGCTGTTTTTT. Encoded protein: CATAPVDRVSGELFF. This rearrangement joins TRBV27 to TRBJ2-2; 8 bases align to TRBD1. V lost 10 bases, J lost 6 bases, and 13 bases stayed unmatched. The length of the CDR3 is 15 residues. CDR1 is MNHEY and CDR2 is SMNVEV in the germline V gene (reference sequence).

V is TRBV11-3 and J is TRBJ2-1; the match to TRBD2 covers 9 bases. This CDR3 comprises 13 residues. The V segment lost 5 bases and the J segment 10 bases; nucleotides outside the gene matches: 6. Germline lookup yields CDR1 SGHNT and CDR2 YENEEA. CDR3 DNA: TGTGCCAGCAGCATTAGCGGGAGTTGGGAGCAGTTCTTC. Protein: CASSISGSWEQFF. Filled out from reference TRBV11-3 and TRBJ2-1, the complete variable domain reads EAGVVQSPRYKIIEKKQPVAFWCNPISGHNTLYWYLQNLGQGPELLIRYENEEAVDDSQLPKDRFSAERLKGVDSTLKIQPAELGDSAVYLCASSISGSWEQFFGPGTRLTVL.

The V call is TRBV15, the J call TRBJ2-7; 7 bases map to TRBD1. Germline CDR1 reads LNHNV; CDR2 reads YYDKDF (reference sequence). V trimming: 3 bases; J trimming: 0 bases; junction bases outside the gene matches: 2. The CDR3 has 14 residues. The CDR3 loop is CATSRGQNSYEQYF. CDR3 DNA sequence: TGTGCCACCAGCAGGGGACAGAACTCCTACGAGCAGTACTTC.

This rearrangement joins TRBV4-1 to TRBJ2-7, with TRBD1 as a possible D gene (6 bases). Trimming removed 4 bases at V and 2 bases at J, with 15 bases between. This CDR3 region has 15 residues. Germline V gene lookup returns CDR1 MGHRA and CDR2 YSYEKL. In DNA, the CDR3 is TGCGCCAGCAGCCCCAGGGGCCCGGGTACCTACGAGCAGTACTTC. Translating gives CASSPRGPGTYEQYF.

This clone was counted a single time. The rearrangement uses TRBV5-8 and TRBJ2-3; possible D gene TRBD2, 5 bases. Trimming removed 1 base at V and 6 bases at J, with 12 bases between. CDR1 SGHTS and CDR2 YDEGEE come from the germline V gene. CDR3 size: 14 residues. CDR3 DNA sequence: TGTGCCAGCAGCTTGCGGGAATACTGGGATACGCAGTATTTT. Translated, it gives CASSLREYWDTQYF.

This chain connects TRBV28 to TRBJ1-1; a possible D gene is TRBD1 (5 bases). This CDR3 has 14 amino acids. V was shortened by 3 bases and J by 4 bases, with 12 bases between the two germline ends. CDR1 and CDR2 (germline): MDHEN, SYDVKM. CDR3 sequence (DNA): TGTGCCAGCAGTTTGCCCCAGGGCGGCACTGAAGCTTTCTTT. Protein: CASSLPQGGTEAFF.

The chain recombines TRBV7-9 with TRBJ1-4; TRBD1 matches at 8 bases. This CDR3 region has 14 residues. V dropped 2 bases and J dropped 8; count of bases not matched to a gene: 4. Per the germline V gene, CDR1 is SEHNR and CDR2 is FQNEAQ (reference sequence). CDR3 sequence: CASSLRTGTEKLFF. CDR3 coding DNA: TGTGCCAGCAGCTTAAGGACAGGGACCGAAAAACTGTTTTTT.

The chain recombines TRBV25-1 with TRBJ1-2, with no clear D. Germline V lookup: CDR1 MGHDK, CDR2 SYGVNS. The CDR3 extends over 13 amino acids. V gave up 2 bases and J gave up 7 bases, with 11 bases separating them. As DNA, the CDR3 is TGTGCCAGCAGTGAACCTCGGGGAAGTGGCTACACCTTC. The encoded protein is CASSEPRGSGYTF.

This rearrangement joins TRBV11-2 to TRBJ2-7, with 11 bases aligning to TRBD2. This CDR3 has 12 residues. V gave up 4 bases and J gave up 10 bases; unmatched junction bases: 3. CDR1 and CDR2 from the germline V gene are SGHAT and FQNNGV. This CDR3 is CASSSGLAEQYF. The CDR3 region has the DNA TGTGCCAGCAGCTCGGGACTAGCGGAACAGTACTTC.

This chain connects TRBV2 to TRBJ2-7; 14 nucleotides align to TRBD2. The CDR3 is 15 residues long. V shed 7 bases, J shed 6 bases, and the junction held 8 bases outside the gene matches. Per germline, CDR1 SNHLY and CDR2 FYNNEI. CDR3 protein: CASIEGTSGRSEQYF. Written as DNA, the CDR3 is TGTGCCAGCATAGAAGGGACTAGCGGGAGAAGCGAGCAGTACTTC.

The chain carries TRBV5-1 and TRBJ2-3; TRBD1 is a possible D gene (5 bases). The V gene lost 9 bases and the J gene lost 2 bases, with 13 bases spanning the gap. In germline, CDR1 is SGHRS, CDR2 YFSETQ. This CDR3 region has 13 residues. In DNA form, the CDR3 reads TGCGCCACCTTCGAGGACAACACAGATACGCAGTATTTT. Protein product: CATFEDNTDTQYF.

In nucleotides, the CDR3 is TGTGCCAGTCGACAGGGTTATGAAAAACTGTTTTTT. Its translation is CASRQGYEKLFF. V usage is TRBV19 and J usage is TRBJ1-4; 7 bases map to TRBD1. Germline CDR1 and CDR2: LNHDA and SQIVND (reference sequence). Trimming cost V 8 bases and J 6 bases; bases outside gene matches: 3. CDR3 size: 12 residues.

The chain recombines TRBV9 with TRBJ2-3, with 9 nucleotides matching TRBD1. From germline, CDR1 is SGDLS and CDR2 YYNGEE. CDR3 length equals 15 residues. Trimming removed 4 bases from V and 7 bases from J; junction bases left unmatched: 10. CDR3: CASSSPGTGTYTQYF. The DNA for the CDR3 is TGTGCCAGCAGCTCACCAGGGACAGGGACGTATACGCAGTATTTT.

The V and J genes are TRBV6-5 and TRBJ1-1, with D possibly TRBD1 on 6 matching bases. The CDR3 spans 16 residues. The germline V gene has CDR1 MNHEY and CDR2 SVGAGI. V was pared by 2 bases and J by 4 bases, with 17 bases between. The CDR3, as DNA: TGTGCCAGCAGTTACCAGGGGTTGGAGTTGGGCACTGAAGCTTTCTTT. This sequence encodes CASSYQGLELGTEAFF.

The chain joins TRBV2 to TRBJ1-4; a weak D match, TRBD1 (6 bases). The CDR3 has 15 residues. The V gene's germline CDR1 is SNHLY and CDR2 FYNNEI. The V and J ends lost 6 bases and 2 bases respectively, with 13 bases between them. CDR3 loop: CASSDWTVTNEKLFF. CDR3 in DNA: TGTGCCAGCAGCGACTGGACAGTGACTAATGAAAAACTGTTTTTT.

This sequence joins TRBV27 and TRBJ2-1; D might be TRBD1 (5 bases). This CDR3 comprises 11 residues. CDR1 is MNHEY, CDR2 SMNVEV, per germline (reference sequence). V gave up 5 bases and J gave up 8 bases, with 7 bases separating them. The CDR3 spells CASSLGDEQFF. The DNA of the CDR3 is TGTGCCAGCAGTCTAGGGGATGAGCAGTTCTTC.

The J gene is TRBJ1-3, the V gene TRBV9; 9 bases line up with TRBD1. In germline, CDR1 is SGDLS, CDR2 YYNGEE. CDR3 length: 17 amino acids. V shed 2 bases and J 0 bases; nucleotides not matched to a gene: 6. CDR3: CASSVRTGASSGNTIYF. The CDR3 coding sequence is TGTGCCAGCAGCGTCCGGACAGGGGCGAGCTCTGGAAACACCATATATTTT. The full variable domain, completed using reference TRBV9 and TRBJ1-3, is DSGVTQTPKHLITATGQRVTLRCSPRSGDLSVYWYQQSLDQGLQFLIQYYNGEERAKGNILERFSAQQFPDLHSELNLSSLELGDSALYFCASSVRTGASSGNTIYFGEGSWLTVV.

The chain is built from TRBV4-2 and TRBJ2-1; 13 bases line up with TRBD2. The CDR3 extends over 17 amino acids. CDR1 LGHNA and CDR2 YNFKEQ come from the germline V gene. V lost 5 bases, J lost 4 bases, and 8 bases stayed unmatched. The CDR3 coding sequence is TGTGCCAGCAGCAGCGGGACTAGCGGGACTGAATACAATGAGCAGTTCTTC. Protein: CASSSGTSGTEYNEQFF.

The V call is TRBV28, the J call TRBJ2-5; 10 nucleotides align to TRBD2. Trimming at V came to 4 bases and at J to 5 bases, leaving 4 bases not matched to a gene. Germline CDR1 reads MDHEN; CDR2 reads SYDVKM. The CDR3 loop spans 14 amino acids. Written as DNA, the CDR3 is TGTGCCAGCAGTTCCGAGCGGGAGGGGGAGACCCAGTACTTC. Residues: CASSSEREGETQYF.

Only one count was recorded for this clone. The chain has TRBV9 and TRBJ1-3; 7 nucleotides align to TRBD1. This CDR3 has 15 amino acids. Trimming at V came to 3 bases and at J to 4 bases, leaving 7 bases not matched to a gene. CDR1 is SGDLS, CDR2 YYNGEE, per germline. The CDR3 nucleotides read TGTGCCAGCAGCGCCAAACAGGGGCGAGGAAACACCATATATTTT. Amino acids: CASSAKQGRGNTIYF.

The J gene is TRBJ2-2, the V gene TRBV18; no clear D gene. Germline V gives CDR1 KGHSH, CDR2 LQKENI. The CDR3 totals 15 residues. V was trimmed by 3 bases and J by 0 bases, leaving 8 bases between them. The CDR3 DNA sequence: TGTGCCAGCTCACCGGTTTCGGCGAACACCGGGGAGCTGTTTTTT. It translates to CASSPVSANTGELFF. Complete variable domain (other parts from reference TRBV18 and TRBJ2-2): NAGVMQNPRHLVRRRGQEARLRCSPMKGHSHVYWYRQLPEEGLKFMVYLQKENIIDESGMPKERFSAEFPKEGPSILRIQQVVRGDSAAYFCASSPVSANTGELFFGEGSRLTVL.